A selection of T cell receptor beta chains follows, all from one sample in a study of Ad26.COV2.S vaccination and SARS-CoV-2 variants. TCRdb keeps only in-frame clones here, not all; method: immunoSEQ multiplex PCR. The sample records 300,000 to 500,000 clones, 75% to 90% being singletons. The sample in question was peripheral blood, obtained in a trial of Ad26.COV2.S vaccine versus placebo. The receptors were gathered from a person aged 18-65 years who received the Ad26.COV2.S COVID-19 vaccine or a placebo. Each CDR3 is given with its conserved first and last residue. Each record gives: V gene, J gene, D gene, clone size, CDR3 protein, CDR3 DNA. A D gene is named only where the DNA matches it firmly. Size values are once, few and many counts, or a class for expanded clones, and some rows have none.

TRBV19	TRBJ2-5	-	-	CASRPHVDYQETQYF	TGTGCCAGTAGGCCCCACGTGGACTATCAAGAGACCCAGTACTTC
TRBV15	TRBJ1-5	-	-	CATSRDRTVGNQPQHF	TGTGCCACCAGCAGAGATCGGACAGTCGGCAATCAGCCCCAGCATTTT
TRBV18	TRBJ2-1	-	-	CASSSIINEQFF	TGTGCCAGCTCGTCGATCATCAATGAGCAGTTCTTC
TRBV7-8	TRBJ1-5	-	few	CASSLGRTSNQPQHF	TGTGCCAGCAGCTTAGGTCGGACTAGCAATCAGCCCCAGCATTTT
TRBV5-1	TRBJ1-2	-	-	CASSLQGSTAGYTF	TGCGCCAGCAGCTTACAGGGTTCCACCGCTGGCTACACCTTC
TRBV4-1	TRBJ1-5	TRBD1	-	CASSQEGGQGAQPQHF	TGCGCCAGCAGCCAAGAAGGCGGACAGGGGGCACAGCCCCAGCATTTT
TRBV18	TRBJ2-1	-	once	CASSVPVQFSSYNEQFF	TGTGCCAGCTCAGTACCCGTACAGTTTTCCTCCTACAATGAGCAGTTCTTC
TRBV19	TRBJ1-1	-	-	CASQQVPNTEAFF	TGTGCCAGTCAGCAGGTTCCGAACACTGAAGCTTTCTTT
TRBV6-2/TRBV6-3	TRBJ2-1	TRBD1	-	CASSRGQGGYEQFF	TGTGCCAGCAGCCGAGGACAGGGGGGATATGAGCAGTTCTTC
TRBV24-1	TRBJ2-1	TRBD1	-	CATSEHTGTGGYHRYNEQFF	TGTGCCACCAGTGAACACACCGGGACAGGGGGTTACCACCGTTACAATGAGCAGTTCTTC
TRBV10-3	TRBJ2-1	TRBD2	-	CASTSGGANEQFF	TGTGCCAGTACTAGCGGGGGGGCAAATGAGCAGTTCTTC
TRBV2	TRBJ1-4	TRBD1	-	CASSEGQGGVEKLFF	TGTGCCAGCAGTGAAGGACAGGGCGGAGTTGAAAAACTGTTTTTT
TRBV19	TRBJ2-2	-	once	CASSSTGPGELFF	TGTGCCAGTAGTTCCACAGGGCCCGGGGAGCTGTTTTTT
TRBV18	TRBJ1-1	-	once	CASSPQGNTEAFF	TGTGCCAGCTCACCCCAGGGGAACACTGAAGCTTTCTTT
TRBV4-3	TRBJ2-7	TRBD2	-	CASSQELAGVHEQYF	TGCGCCAGCAGCCAAGAACTAGCGGGGGTCCACGAGCAGTACTTC
TRBV6-5	TRBJ2-3	-	-	CASKGGGSTDTQYF	TGTGCCAGCAAAGGCGGGGGCAGCACAGATACGCAGTATTTT
TRBV11-2	TRBJ1-3	-	once	CASSRSTGNTIYF	TGTGCCAGCAGCCGAAGTACTGGAAACACCATATATTTT
TRBV5-6	TRBJ2-3	-	-	CASSFTDTQYF	TGTGCCAGCAGCTTCACAGATACGCAGTATTTT
TRBV7-2	TRBJ2-5	TRBD2	-	CASSLYLAGETQYF	TGTGCCAGCAGCCTGTACCTAGCGGGAGAGACCCAGTACTTC
TRBV7-9	TRBJ1-4	-	-	CASSLVGANEKLFF	TGTGCCAGCAGCTTGGTCGGGGCTAATGAAAAACTGTTTTTT
TRBV19	TRBJ2-7	TRBD1	few	CASSTQGAVYEQYF	TGTGCCAGTAGTACACAGGGGGCAGTCTACGAGCAGTACTTC
TRBV3-1/TRBV3-2	TRBJ2-7	-	-	CASSQSGYEQYF	TGTGCCAGCAGCCAATCAGGGTACGAGCAGTACTTC
TRBV6-6	TRBJ2-1	-	-	CASSAGTPFGNEQFF	TGTGCCAGCAGCGCTGGGACCCCCTTCGGGAATGAGCAGTTCTTC
TRBV6-2/TRBV6-3	TRBJ2-1	TRBD2	-	CASSYSASGGYSSYNEQFF	TGTGCCAGCAGTTACTCCGCTAGCGGGGGGTACAGCTCCTACAATGAGCAGTTCTTC
TRBV27	TRBJ1-4	TRBD1	-	CASSFQGQGREKLFF	TGTGCCAGCAGTTTTCAGGGACAGGGAAGGGAAAAACTGTTTTTT
TRBV7-2	TRBJ2-2	-	once	CASSLLQRGELFF	TGTGCCAGCAGCTTACTTCAAAGAGGGGAGCTGTTTTTT
TRBV15	TRBJ1-6	-	-	CATSTSSYNSPLHF	TGTGCCACCAGCACGAGCTCCTATAATTCACCCCTCCACTTT
TRBV5-1	TRBJ2-3	-	-	CASSLEQRTDTQYF	TGCGCCAGCAGCTTGGAGCAGAGGACAGATACGCAGTATTTT
TRBV6-2/TRBV6-3	TRBJ2-2	-	-	CASSYSPGTSREWANTGELFF	TGTGCCAGCAGTTACTCGCCCGGGACATCTCGCGAGTGGGCGAACACCGGGGAGCTGTTTTTT
TRBV5-1	TRBJ2-1	-	-	CASSLVYNEQFF	TGCGCCAGCAGCTTGGTATACAATGAGCAGTTCTTC
TRBV27	TRBJ1-5	-	-	CASSLSGAGNQPQHF	TGTGCCAGCAGTTTATCCGGGGCGGGTAATCAGCCCCAGCATTTT
TRBV15	TRBJ1-6	-	-	CATSRSRTDNSPLHF	TGTGCCACCAGCAGAAGCCGGACAGATAATTCACCCCTCCACTTT
TRBV29-1	TRBJ2-2	-	-	CSVVSGTHTGELFF	TGCAGCGTTGTATCCGGGACTCACACCGGGGAGCTGTTTTTT
TRBV7-9	TRBJ2-4	TRBD2	-	CASSLDKRTSGAGNIQYF	TGTGCCAGCAGCTTAGATAAACGGACTAGCGGGGCGGGCAACATTCAGTACTTC
TRBV5-1	TRBJ2-5	TRBD1	-	CASRKDRETQYF	TGCGCCAGCAGAAAGGACAGGGAGACCCAGTACTTC
TRBV13	TRBJ1-6	-	-	CASGGDGNSPLHF	TGTGCCAGCGGGGGGGACGGTAATTCACCCCTCCACTTT
TRBV11-2	TRBJ1-6	-	few	CASSLAATRNSPLHF	TGTGCCAGCAGCTTAGCTGCTACCCGTAATTCACCCCTCCACTTT
TRBV4-1	TRBJ2-7	TRBD1	-	CASSHLQGNTYEQYF	TGCGCCAGCAGCCACCTACAGGGGAATACCTACGAGCAGTACTTC
TRBV7-8	TRBJ2-1	TRBD2	-	CASSILAGGSYNEQFF	TGTGCCAGCAGCATCCTAGCGGGGGGCTCCTACAATGAGCAGTTCTTC
TRBV7-8	TRBJ1-5	-	-	CASSTTGTQPQHF	TGTGCCAGCAGCACAACGGGGACCCAGCCCCAGCATTTT
TRBV5-1	TRBJ1-4	-	once	CASSLGQTGEKLFF	TGCGCCAGCAGCTTGGGACAGACGGGGGAAAAACTGTTTTTT
TRBV6-5	TRBJ1-2	-	-	CASSHQGANYGYTF	TGTGCCAGCAGCCACCAGGGAGCTAACTATGGCTACACCTTC
TRBV28	TRBJ1-5	-	-	CAISGGHQPQHF	TGTGCCATCTCTGGGGGTCATCAGCCCCAGCATTTT